These 17 T cell receptor beta chains originate from one sample sequenced in a study of T cell responses to AZD1222 COVID-19 vaccine. Clones were read by immunoSEQ multiplex PCR, and TCRdb kept only the in-frame ones, dropping some. In the table there are over 150,000 clones, 88% of which are singletons. Here the sequenced sample was peripheral blood, taken 28 days after the second AZD1222 dose. The receptors were sampled from an adult who received the AZD1222 COVID-19 vaccine.

The CDR3 DNA reads TGTGCCACAAACGAAGGGGGTGTCAACGAGCAGTACTTC. It translates to CATNEGGVNEQYF. V is TRBV6-5 and J is TRBJ2-7, with D perhaps matching TRBD1 (6 bases). The germline gives CDR1 MNHEY, CDR2 SVGAGI. V dropped 10 bases and J dropped 5 bases, with 18 bases sitting between them. The CDR3 has 13 amino acids.

Here the CDR3 reads CASSFRLAGSTDTQYF. The CDR3 nucleotides are TGTGCCAGCAGCTTTAGACTAGCCGGAAGCACAGATACGCAGTATTTT. V is TRBV5-4 and J is TRBJ2-3; 7 nucleotides agree with TRBD2. The junction had 6 bases not matched to a gene; V was cut back by 2 bases and J by 0 bases. The germline V gene encodes CDR1 SGHNT and CDR2 YYREEE (reference sequence). The CDR3 is made up of 16 amino acids. Full variable domain (outside the CDR3, taken from reference TRBV5-4 and TRBJ2-3): ETGVTQSPTHLIKTRGQQVTLRCSSQSGHNTVSWYQQALGQGPQFIFQYYREEENGRGNFPPRFSGLQFPNYSSELNVNALELDDSALYLCASSFRLAGSTDTQYFGPGTRLTVL.

V and J are TRBV10-3 and TRBJ2-6, with 7 bases aligning to TRBD1. Germline V lookup: CDR1 ENHRY, CDR2 SYGVKD. J was trimmed by 2 bases and V by 2 bases; bases with no gene match: 12. The CDR3 has 19 residues. CDR3 DNA sequence: TGTGCCATCAGTGAGCCTACTCGTTCGGGGACAGCTGGGGCCAACGTCCTGACTTTC. It specifies CAISEPTRSGTAGANVLTF.

The CDR3 here is CASSLNQNGEKLFF. The CDR3 DNA follows: TGCGCCAGCAGCTTGAACCAGAACGGGGAAAAACTGTTTTTT. The chain combines TRBV5-1 with TRBJ1-4; D is uncertain. Trimming shortened V by 1 base and J by 8 bases, and 12 bases separated the two germline ends. The CDR3 runs 14 residues. CDR1 SGHRS and CDR2 YFSETQ come from the germline V gene.

V and J are TRBV9 and TRBJ2-5, with a tentative D call TRBD1 (6 bases). V lost 5 bases to trimming and J lost 2 bases, with 10 bases between them. Germline CDR1 is SGDLS and CDR2 is YYNGEE. The CDR3 totals 13 residues. CDR3 sequence reads: CASSRTVQETQYF. In nucleotides, the CDR3 is TGTGCCAGCAGTCGGACAGTTCAAGAGACCCAGTACTTC.

This clone was observed a handful of times. DNA for the CDR3: TGTGCCAGCAGCGTGTTGAGCTCCTACAATGAGCAGTTCTTC. This sequence encodes CASSVLSSYNEQFF. The chain recombines TRBV9 with TRBJ2-1; D gene unclear. Germline CDR1 is SGDLS and CDR2 is YYNGEE. This CDR3 has 14 residues. The V end was cut by 2 bases, the J end by 0 bases, with 6 bases between.

The CDR3 DNA follows: TGTGCCAGCAGCTTGGACTCCACAGATACGCAGTATTTT. Its translation: CASSLDSTDTQYF. The J gene is TRBJ2-3, the V gene TRBV7-9; TRBD2 is a possible D gene (5 bases). With 3 bases removed from V and 2 bases from J, the gap between germline ends came to 6 bases. This CDR3 has 13 residues. Germline V gene data show CDR1 as SEHNR and CDR2 as FQNEAQ (reference sequence).

This chain joins TRBV5-4 and TRBJ2-5, with TRBD1 matching over 9 bases. V gave up 3 bases and J gave up 5 bases; unmatched junction bases: 8. Germline V CDR1 and CDR2: SGHNT, YYREEE (reference sequence). The CDR3 contains 15 residues. The CDR3 DNA reads TGTGCCAGCAGCTCAAAGGACAGGGGAGGGGAGACCCAGTACTTC. Translated, it gives CASSSKDRGGETQYF.

The chain links TRBV12-3 or TRBV12-4 to TRBJ2-7; unclear D gene. With 5 bases removed from V and 3 bases from J, the gap between germline ends came to 11 bases. The CDR3 covers 13 residues. The DNA of the CDR3 is TGTGCCAGCAGTATTCCCCCGAGCTACGAGCAGTACTTC. Residues: CASSIPPSYEQYF.

V and J are TRBV3-1 (or the pseudogene TRBV3-2) and TRBJ2-5, with 7 bases lining up with TRBD1. V shed 5 bases, J shed 3 bases, and the junction held 0 bases outside the gene matches. Germline CDR1 LGHDT, CDR2 YNNKEL (reference sequence). The CDR3 runs to 12 residues. In DNA, the CDR3 is TGTGCCAGCAGCGGACAGGAAGAGACCCAGTACTTC. This sequence encodes CASSGQEETQYF.

This chain connects TRBV6-2 or TRBV6-3 to TRBJ2-7; possible D gene TRBD2, 6 bases. The CDR3 consists of 14 residues. Trimming took 6 bases from V and 1 from J, leaving 13 bases between them. Germline V gene lookup returns CDR1 MNHEY and CDR2 SVGEGT. In nucleotides, the CDR3 is TGTGCCAGCAGCTGGGGGGACTTTTCCTACGAGCAGTACTTC. It encodes CASSWGDFSYEQYF.

The chain is built from TRBV14 and TRBJ1-2; D gene ambiguous. There are 13 residues in the CDR3. Germline CDR1 reads SGHDN; CDR2 reads FVKESK. Between the trimmed V and J ends, which lost 2 bases and 4 bases, there was a span of 8 bases. This CDR3 is CASSQFPVYGYTF. The CDR3 DNA follows: TGTGCCAGCAGCCAATTCCCCGTCTATGGCTACACCTTC.

V and J are TRBV11-2 and TRBJ2-1; D gene ambiguous. Germline V gene lookup returns CDR1 SGHAT and CDR2 FQNNGV. V dropped 5 bases and J dropped 7 bases, with 9 bases sitting between them. This CDR3 is 12 amino acids long. The CDR3 DNA reads TGTGCCAGCAGCCCGGACGTAAATGAGCAGTTCTTC. Residues: CASSPDVNEQFF.

CDR3 DNA: TGCGCCAGCAGCCAAGATCGGGGGGTGAACACTGAAGCTTTCTTT. This translates into CASSQDRGVNTEAFF. The chain uses TRBV4-3 and TRBJ1-1; weak D call: TRBD1 (5 bases). This CDR3 has 15 residues. The V end was cut by 0 bases, the J end by 0 bases, with 8 bases between. Germline CDR1 LGHNA, CDR2 YSLEER.

The CDR3: CASSIVPRAMSNQPQHF. CDR3 bases: TGTGCCAGTAGTATAGTACCCCGGGCGATGAGCAATCAGCCCCAGCATTTT. This sequence joins TRBV19 and TRBJ1-5; no clear D gene. CDR3 length: 17 amino acids. V was shortened by 1 base and J by 1 base, with 14 bases between the two germline ends. Germline assignment: CDR1 LNHDA and CDR2 SQIVND (reference sequence).

This chain connects TRBV19 to TRBJ2-1; 10 bases map to TRBD2. CDR1 LNHDA and CDR2 SQIVND come from the germline V gene (reference sequence). V was pared by 6 bases and J by 9 bases, with 11 bases of the junction left unmatched. This CDR3 region has 15 residues. The chain's CDR3 is CASRWGTSDRGEQFF. DNA of the CDR3: TGTGCCAGTAGATGGGGGACTAGCGATAGAGGTGAGCAGTTCTTC.

V gene TRBV5-8 combines with J gene TRBJ2-2; the D is unclear. The CDR3 runs to 12 residues. Trimming shortened V by 3 bases and J by 3 bases, and 3 bases separated the two germline ends. Germline values: CDR1 SGHTS, CDR2 YDEGEE. Here the CDR3 reads CASSSYTGELFF. The CDR3 nucleotides read TGTGCCAGCAGCTCGTACACCGGGGAGCTGTTTTTT.